The rows below give T cell receptor beta chains drawn from one sample of a study of technical replicates of blood from a few donors. Clones were read by immunoSEQ multiplex PCR, and TCRdb kept only the in-frame ones, dropping some. Of about 73,000 clones detected, 93% appear once; the ten largest clones hold approximately 0.27%. Sequenced: T cells isolated from PBMCs. These receptors were taken from a human donor in good health. Both conserved end residues are part of each CDR3. The order of the fields is clone size, V gene, D gene, J gene, CDR3 DNA, CDR3 protein. A D gene is named only where the DNA matches it firmly. Size tells how often a clone was seen (once, few, many) or the class of an expanded clone, and some rows leave it out.

size: once; V: TRBV5-4; D: TRBD2; J: TRBJ2-2; DNA: TGTGCCAGCAGTTCAGATCCGACTAGCGGCCACGGGGAGCTGTTTTTT; CDR3: CASSSDPTSGHGELFF
size: NA; V: TRBV9; D: NA; J: TRBJ2-2; DNA: TGTGCCAGCAGCCGCCGGGCCGGGGAGCTGTTTTTT; CDR3: CASSRRAGELFF
size: NA; V: TRBV27; D: TRBD2; J: TRBJ2-3; DNA: TGTGCCAGCCAAACCGGGACTAGCCATTATACTAGCACAGATACGCAGTATTTT; CDR3: CASQTGTSHYTSTDTQYF
size: NA; V: TRBV12-5; D: NA; J: TRBJ1-2; DNA: TGTGCTAGTGGTTTAAGGGGGAACTATGGCTACACCTTC; CDR3: CASGLRGNYGYTF
size: NA; V: TRBV29-1; D: TRBD1; J: TRBJ1-3; DNA: TGCAGCGTTGAAGAGTGGACAGGCTCTGGAAACACCATATATTTT; CDR3: CSVEEWTGSGNTIYF
size: NA; V: TRBV9; D: NA; J: TRBJ2-2; DNA: TGTGCCAGCAGCGTAGAGGCGGGACGTAGGAACACCGGGGAGCTGTTTTTT; CDR3: CASSVEAGRRNTGELFF
size: NA; V: TRBV7-3; D: NA; J: TRBJ2-5; DNA: TGTGCCAGCAGCTTAACGGGCCTAGCCAAAGAGACCCAGTACTTC; CDR3: CASSLTGLAKETQYF
size: NA; V: TRBV9; D: NA; J: TRBJ1-2; DNA: TGTGCCAGCAGCGTAGGCGCGGGAGCTAACTATGGCTACACCTTC; CDR3: CASSVGAGANYGYTF
size: NA; V: TRBV7-2; D: NA; J: TRBJ1-5; DNA: TGTGCCAGCAGCTTAGACAGGGTTGGCAATCAGCCCCAGCATTTT; CDR3: CASSLDRVGNQPQHF
size: once; V: TRBV18; D: TRBD2; J: TRBJ2-2; DNA: TGTGCCAGCTCACCAGTAGCGGGCGCGAACACCGGGGAGCTGTTTTTT; CDR3: CASSPVAGANTGELFF
size: NA; V: TRBV11-2; D: TRBD2; J: TRBJ2-5; DNA: TGTGCCAGCAGCTTAGGAAGGACTAGCGGAACTATCCAAGAGACCCAGTACTTC; CDR3: CASSLGRTSGTIQETQYF
size: NA; V: TRBV4-1; D: TRBD1; J: TRBJ2-7; DNA: TGCGCCAGCAGCCAATCTCAGGGGGACAGTAACTACGAGCAGTACTTC; CDR3: CASSQSQGDSNYEQYF
size: once; V: TRBV28; D: NA; J: TRBJ2-1; DNA: TGTGCCAGCAGTTTTTTCTATGAGCAGTTCTTC; CDR3: CASSFFYEQFF
size: NA; V: TRBV5-1; D: TRBD2; J: TRBJ2-7; DNA: TGCGCCAGCAGCTTCGCAGCCTCGGGAGGCGAGCAGTACTTC; CDR3: CASSFAASGGEQYF
size: NA; V: TRBV5-4; D: NA; J: TRBJ1-2; DNA: TGTGCCAGCAGCTTGGTTCTCGGCGGTTTCTATGGCTACACCTTC; CDR3: CASSLVLGGFYGYTF
size: once; V: TRBV19; D: NA; J: TRBJ1-1; DNA: TGTGCCAGTAGTGTGGTTCAAGGGAGCACTGAAGCTTTCTTT; CDR3: CASSVVQGSTEAFF
size: NA; V: TRBV11-2; D: TRBD2; J: TRBJ2-1; DNA: TGTGCCAGCAGCCCTAGCGGGGGCTACAATGAGCAGTTCTTC; CDR3: CASSPSGGYNEQFF